This T cell receptor (beta chain) was documented in a study of blood T cell repertoires in COVID-19. Across the whole study: Acute-phase and convalescent COVID-19 samples originated in the United States, Italy and Spain. Sources were T cells, B-cell-depleted T cells, or PBMCs; the material itself was cDNA or gDNA.

Original analysis: Reference gene primer amplification gave nucleated cell count estimates. Here immunoSEQ multiplex PCR was the method, and the copy in TCRdb shows in-frame clones only, minus some. The V and J calls and the clone size are those of that table, but D and trimming were determined from the DNA. The data hold roughly 140,000 clones, with 84% observed a single time. V shed 5 bases and J shed 4 bases, with 11 bases lying between them. This CDR3 is built from 13 residues. Germline loops: CDR1 LNHDA, CDR2 SQIVND (reference sequence). The chain combines TRBV19 with TRBJ1-2, with a tentative D call TRBD1 (5 bases). The sequence came from a woman aged 45-65 years with acute or convalescent COVID-19. The sequencing sample was made of peripheral blood. CDR3 sequence: CASSSPGPYGYTF. CDR3 in DNA: TGTGCCAGTAGTTCCCCAGGGCCCTATGGCTACACCTTC.